The 28 T cell receptor beta chains below were found in one sample sequenced in a study of OX40 agonist ivuxolimab in advanced cancers. Sequenced by immunoSEQ multiplex PCR; TCRdb stores in-frame clones only, minus some. The sample consists of about 72,000 clones, about 90% of them appearing once. Specimen: CD4+ or CD8+ T cells sorted from blood, collected in a trial of the OX40 agonist ivuxolimab. These receptors originate from an adult with an advanced solid tumor such as melanoma, head and neck, liver or kidney cancer.

This chain uses TRBV30 with TRBJ2-2; 9 bases are shared with TRBD1. The germline V gene has CDR1 GTSNPN and CDR2 SVGIG (reference sequence). Trimming removed 7 bases from V and 5 bases from J; junction bases left unmatched: 8. CDR3 length equals 14 residues. This CDR3 is CALAGTGLTGELFF. The CDR3 nucleotides read TGTGCCTTAGCCGGGACAGGGCTAACCGGGGAGCTGTTTTTT.

This clone was recorded once. The chain couples TRBV7-9 to TRBJ1-1, with D hard to call. The germline V gene encodes CDR1 SEHNR and CDR2 FQNEAQ (reference sequence). The CDR3 runs to 15 residues. V dropped 1 base and J dropped 5 bases, with 14 bases sitting between them. The CDR3 sequence is CASSLGAQDRTEAFF. Here the CDR3 DNA reads TGTGCCAGCAGCTTAGGCGCCCAGGATCGGACTGAAGCTTTCTTT.

V and J are TRBV7-9 and TRBJ2-5; 9 bases match TRBD1. CDR1 is SEHNR and CDR2 is FQNEAQ in the germline V gene (reference sequence). Trimming took 4 bases from V and 5 from J; bases not matched to a gene: 5. The CDR3 covers 14 residues. CDR3 residues: CASSSWDRAETQYF. In DNA form, the CDR3 reads TGTGCCAGCAGCTCATGGGACAGGGCGGAGACCCAGTACTTC.

The chain combines TRBV7-6 with TRBJ2-1; TRBD1 agrees at 8 bases. The CDR3 length is 18 residues. Germline V CDR1 and CDR2: SGHVS, FNYEAQ. The junction had 11 bases not matched to a gene; V was cut back by 2 bases and J by 2 bases. CDR3 residues: CASSLMITGQGTYNEQFF. CDR3 DNA sequence: TGTGCCAGCAGCTTAATGATTACCGGACAGGGCACCTACAATGAGCAGTTCTTC.

V and J are TRBV9 and TRBJ2-3; D perhaps matches TRBD2 (6 bases). Germline CDR1 reads SGDLS; CDR2 reads YYNGEE. V gave up 0 bases and J gave up 3 bases, with 11 bases separating them. The CDR3 is 15 residues long. The CDR3 sequence is CASSVANLATDTQYF. Here the CDR3 DNA reads TGTGCCAGCAGCGTAGCTAACCTAGCGACAGATACGCAGTATTTT.

The CDR3 nucleotides are TGCGCCAGCAGCGAGGGGGGGAATTCACCCCTCCACTTT. Its protein is CASSEGGNSPLHF. The J gene is TRBJ1-6, the V gene TRBV5-1, with D perhaps matching TRBD1 (6 bases). Looked up from germline, CDR1 is SGHRS and CDR2 is YFSETQ. This CDR3 has 13 amino acids. Trimming stripped 4 bases from V and 7 bases from J, with 9 bases between. Full variable domain (remainder filled in from reference TRBV5-1 and TRBJ1-6): KAGVTQTPRYLIKTRGQQVTLSCSPISGHRSVSWYQQTPGQGLQFLFEYFSETQRNKGNFPGRFSGRQFSNSRSEMNVSTLELGDSALYLCASSEGGNSPLHFGNGTRLTVT.

This clone has just one count. V and J are TRBV2 and TRBJ2-7, with a weak D call TRBD1 (5 bases). Trimming took off 3 bases at V and 2 bases at J, with 14 bases between the two ends. From germline, CDR1 is SNHLY and CDR2 FYNNEI. This CDR3 region has 15 residues. The chain's CDR3 is CASSDPGISTYEQYF. CDR3 nucleotide sequence: TGTGCCAGCAGTGATCCAGGGATCAGTACCTACGAGCAGTACTTC.

The rearrangement links TRBV5-4 to TRBJ1-2; D perhaps matches TRBD1 (6 bases). In germline, CDR1 is SGHNT, CDR2 YYREEE (reference sequence). The CDR3 length is 15 residues. The V end lost 4 bases, the J end lost 6 bases, and 19 bases lay between the germline ends. The CDR3 DNA reads as TGTGCCAGCAGCCAAGAGTACCGGACAGTAGATGGCTACACCTTC. Its protein is CASSQEYRTVDGYTF.

This clone was observed a single time. J is TRBJ2-1 and V is TRBV5-6, with 10 bases identical to TRBD1. CDR1 is SGHDT, CDR2 YYEEEE, per germline. This CDR3 contains 15 residues. V lost 0 bases, J lost 4 bases, and 1 base stayed unmatched. CDR3 nucleotides: TGTGCCAGCAGCTTGGGGACAGGGGGTTACAATGAGCAGTTCTTC. Amino acids: CASSLGTGGYNEQFF.

This clone came up a few times. The rearrangement links TRBV6-4 to TRBJ1-1; D remains unclear. V lost 0 bases and J lost 5, with 7 bases in between. Germline V gene data show CDR1 as MRHNA and CDR2 as SNTAGT. This CDR3 has 13 residues. Here the CDR3 reads CASSDSRETEAFF. The CDR3 DNA follows: TGTGCCAGCAGTGACTCTAGGGAGACTGAAGCTTTCTTT.

The chain links TRBV10-3 to TRBJ2-7; possible D gene TRBD1, 5 bases. CDR3 size: 15 residues. V was shortened by 0 bases and J by 3 bases, with 12 bases between the two germline ends. Germline loops: CDR1 ENHRY, CDR2 SYGVKD. CDR3 nucleotide sequence: TGTGCCATCAGTGAGTCTCCGACAGACAACTACGAGCAGTACTTC. Translating it yields CAISESPTDNYEQYF.

The gene calls are TRBV9 and TRBJ1-4; D is uncertain. V was clipped by 3 bases and J by 8 bases, with 11 bases between them. The V gene's germline CDR1 is SGDLS and CDR2 YYNGEE. CDR3 length: 13 residues. CDR3: CASSATPGEKLFF. The CDR3 DNA sequence: TGTGCCAGCAGCGCCACCCCTGGAGAAAAACTGTTTTTT.

The chain couples TRBV7-6 to TRBJ1-2; D is perhaps TRBD1 (5 bases). The ends were cut back, 3 bases at V and 2 bases at J, with 22 bases in the middle. The CDR3 is 18 residues long. CDR1 and CDR2 from the germline V gene are SGHVS and FNYEAQ. The CDR3 spells CASSFLPSGGENNYGYTF. CDR3 nucleotide sequence: TGTGCCAGCAGCTTCCTACCATCGGGGGGAGAAAACAACTATGGCTACACCTTC.

The chain recombines TRBV6-5 with TRBJ2-5, with D unclear. Germline loops: CDR1 MNHEY, CDR2 SVGAGI. Trimming shortened V by 2 bases and J by 2 bases, and 0 bases separated the two germline ends. This CDR3 contains 11 residues. This CDR3 reads CASSYQETQYF. DNA for the CDR3: TGTGCCAGCAGTTACCAAGAGACCCAGTACTTC.

The V call is TRBV4-3, the J call TRBJ1-2, with D perhaps TRBD1 (5 bases). This CDR3 has 14 amino acids. With 2 bases removed from V and 3 bases from J, the gap between germline ends came to 10 bases. Germline-derived CDR1 and CDR2 are LGHNA and YSLEER. The CDR3 bases are TGCGCCAGCAGCCAATTAGGGGAAGACTATGGCTACACCTTC. It codes for CASSQLGEDYGYTF.

The chain combines TRBV7-9 with TRBJ1-2; 7 positions agree with TRBD1. The CDR3 is 16 residues long. Germline CDR1 reads SEHNR; CDR2 reads FQNEAQ (reference sequence). The V and J ends lost 5 bases and 3 bases, in that order; junction bases with no gene match: 12. The CDR3 region is CASSPLPDRVDYGYTF. The CDR3 DNA reads TGTGCCAGCAGCCCTCTCCCCGACAGGGTGGACTATGGCTACACCTTC.

The chain carries TRBV28 and TRBJ2-1; 10 nucleotides line up with TRBD2. In germline, CDR1 is MDHEN, CDR2 SYDVKM. With 6 bases clipped from V and 2 bases from J, the junction kept 7 bases outside the gene matches. The CDR3 runs 16 residues. The CDR3 loop reads CASSPGLADPYNEQFF. For the CDR3, the DNA is TGTGCCAGCAGCCCTGGACTAGCGGATCCCTACAATGAGCAGTTCTTC.

This chain connects TRBV4-3 to TRBJ2-7; 7 bases match TRBD1. The CDR3 loop spans 15 amino acids. J gave up 4 bases and V 2 bases, and 8 bases lay outside the gene matches. Germline V CDR1 and CDR2: LGHNA, YSLEER. The CDR3 bases are TGCGCCAGCAGCCAAAATACAGGGGCCCGGTACGAGCAGTACTTC. Residues: CASSQNTGARYEQYF.

The count of this clone is one. The V and J genes are TRBV5-1 and TRBJ2-5, with D hard to call. V was pared by 5 bases and J by 2 bases, with 16 bases between. CDR1 SGHRS and CDR2 YFSETQ come from the germline V gene. The CDR3 has 15 residues. The CDR3 sequence is CASRVDTYLQETQYF. For the CDR3, the DNA is TGCGCCAGCAGGGTTGACACTTACTTACAAGAGACCCAGTACTTC.

The chain carries TRBV30 and TRBJ2-3; the match to TRBD2 covers 11 bases. From germline, CDR1 is GTSNPN and CDR2 SVGIG (reference sequence). This CDR3 region has 18 residues. With V trimmed by 1 base and J by 0 bases, 9 bases remained unmatched. CDR3 residues: CAWSELAGGRWSTDTQYF. CDR3 DNA sequence: TGTGCCTGGAGTGAGCTAGCGGGAGGCCGATGGAGCACAGATACGCAGTATTTT.

The chain couples TRBV27 to TRBJ2-1; 9 bases line up with TRBD2. The CDR3 consists of 15 residues. CDR1 is MNHEY, CDR2 SMNVEV, per germline (reference sequence). Trimming removed 2 bases from V and 8 bases from J; junction bases left unmatched: 7. The CDR3 sequence is CASSLSGGPGDEQFF. The CDR3 nucleotides read TGTGCCAGCAGTTTAAGCGGGGGGCCAGGGGATGAGCAGTTCTTC.

V is TRBV2 and J is TRBJ2-7; D possibly uses TRBD1 or TRBD2 (5 bases each). Germline-derived CDR1 and CDR2 are SNHLY and FYNNEI. This CDR3 contains 14 residues. Deletions cut 7 bases from V and 2 bases from J, with 15 bases between. CDR3 in DNA: TGTGCCAGCAAAGTGGCCACGGGGCCCTACGAGCAGTACTTC. Translating it yields CASKVATGPYEQYF.

This clone has more than one count but fewer than ten. The chain combines TRBV4-1 with TRBJ1-5; no firm D call. The CDR3 is 15 residues long. Germline-derived CDR1 and CDR2 are MGHRA and YSYEKL. Trimming stripped 0 bases from V and 1 base from J, with 7 bases between. The DNA for the CDR3 is TGCGCCAGCAGCCAAGATCTAGAGAGCAATCAGCCCCAGCATTTT. This sequence encodes CASSQDLESNQPQHF.

The chain joins TRBV28 to TRBJ1-5; D not resolved. This CDR3 is built from 12 residues. Per germline, CDR1 MDHEN and CDR2 SYDVKM. V lost 3 bases and J 11 bases, leaving 11 bases between the germline ends. Here the CDR3 DNA reads TGTGCCAGCAGTTTGGACGTCCGGTCCCAGCATTTT. Translation: CASSLDVRSQHF.

The V call is TRBV19, the J call TRBJ2-2; 7 bases are a match to TRBD1. The V segment lost 2 bases and the J segment 6 bases; nucleotides outside the gene matches: 6. The CDR3 covers 15 residues. Germline CDR1 and CDR2: LNHDA and SQIVND (reference sequence). This CDR3 is CASSISGGFSGELFF. In nucleotides, the CDR3 is TGTGCCAGTAGTATATCAGGGGGTTTCTCCGGGGAGCTGTTTTTT.

The chain uses TRBV5-6 and TRBJ2-7, with 10 positions matching TRBD2. The V and J ends lost 3 bases and 3 bases, in that order; junction bases with no gene match: 6. Germline loops: CDR1 SGHDT, CDR2 YYEEEE. The length of the CDR3 is 15 residues. This CDR3 reads CASSSSGGAFYEQYF. CDR3 sequence (DNA): TGTGCCAGCAGCTCGAGCGGGGGGGCCTTCTACGAGCAGTACTTC.

The chain joins TRBV4-1 to TRBJ2-1, with D possibly TRBD1 on 6 matching bases. From germline, CDR1 is MGHRA and CDR2 YSYEKL. The CDR3 covers 15 residues. Trimming took 1 base from V and 1 from J, leaving 8 bases between them. In DNA, the CDR3 is TGCGCCAGCAGCCAAGCGGACAGTTCCTACAATGAGCAGTTCTTC. Translation: CASSQADSSYNEQFF.

V is TRBV2 and J is TRBJ1-3; TRBD1 is a possible D gene (5 bases). The ends were cut back, 1 base at V and 3 bases at J, with 10 bases in the middle. CDR3 length: 15 amino acids. Germline values: CDR1 SNHLY, CDR2 FYNNEI. CDR3 in amino acids: CASSEGDGIGNTIYF. The CDR3 DNA reads as TGTGCCAGCAGTGAAGGGGACGGCATTGGAAACACCATATATTTT.